The 21 T cell receptor beta chains given below trace back to one sample, sequenced in a study of CD8 T cells in ankylosing spondylitis. Using its own MiXCR run on the 5' RACE reads, TCRdb lists one record per CDR3 protein. The data contain around 91,000 distinct CDR3 sequences, around 8.5% of them seen just once; the ten biggest clones take up about a third. Study observations and caveats: Ankylosing spondylitis blood appeared to carry a characteristic TCR beta motif of several highly homologous variants.

Their antigens are not known. Sequencing input: blood, either unsorted or a sorted T cell fraction (not recorded which). The origin of the receptors is a male donor with ankylosing spondylitis.

This clonotype has at least ten counts. This rearrangement joins TRBV7-9 to TRBJ2-1; no firm D call. Germline-derived CDR1 and CDR2 are SEHNR and FQNEAQ (reference sequence). Between the trimmed V and J ends, which lost 1 base and 2 bases, there was a span of 3 bases. The CDR3 has 13 amino acids. The CDR3 nucleotides read TGTGCCAGCAGCTTAGTCCCCTACAATGAGCAGTTCTTC. It translates to CASSLVPYNEQFF.

A few counts support this clonotype. CDR3 protein: CASSTGLAGQLHEQFF. CDR3 bases: TGTGCCAGCAGCACCGGACTAGCGGGTCAATTGCATGAGCAGTTCTTC. V gene TRBV11-2 combines with J gene TRBJ2-1; 11 nucleotides align to TRBD2. In germline, CDR1 is SGHAT, CDR2 FQNNGV. The CDR3 loop spans 16 amino acids. The J segment lost 8 bases and the V segment lost 5 bases, leaving 11 bases of the junction unmatched.

This clonotype was seen only a few times. The CDR3 spells CASSYLGQGATGTGELFF. The DNA of the CDR3 is TGTGCCAGCAGCTACCTGGGACAGGGGGCCACGGGGACCGGGGAGCTGTTTTTT. The chain is built from TRBV11-1 and TRBJ2-2; 12 nucleotides agree with TRBD1. The CDR3 totals 18 residues. Germline loops: CDR1 SGHAT, CDR2 FQDESV (reference sequence). Losses at the gene ends were 4 bases for V and 5 bases for J; bases not matched to a gene: 11.

The chain couples TRBV11-2 to TRBJ1-1; a possible D gene is TRBD1 (5 bases). The CDR3 sequence is 15 residues long. Looked up from germline, CDR1 is SGHAT and CDR2 is FQNNGV. Trimming left V 1 base short and J 0 bases short, with 9 bases between. CDR3 amino acids: CASSLVKGVNTEAFF. CDR3 in DNA: TGTGCCAGCAGCTTAGTCAAAGGGGTGAACACTGAAGCTTTCTTT.

This clonotype occurred a few times. The genes are TRBV20-1 and TRBJ1-5, with no clear D. In germline, CDR1 is DFQATT, CDR2 SNEGSKA (reference sequence). This CDR3 comprises 15 residues. V was trimmed by 3 bases and J by 4 bases, leaving 16 bases between them. The CDR3 sequence: CSASDGIGRNQPQHF. The CDR3 DNA reads as TGCAGTGCTAGTGACGGGATCGGGAGGAATCAGCCCCAGCATTTT.

The table lists this clonotype with a few counts. The chain has TRBV29-1 and TRBJ1-2; the match to TRBD1 covers 9 bases. CDR3 size: 14 residues. V was pared by 8 bases and J by 3 bases, with 10 bases of the junction left unmatched. The V gene's germline CDR1 is SQVTM and CDR2 ANQGSEA. CDR3 sequence reads: CSIQGAVGYYGYTF. The CDR3 DNA follows: TGCAGCATACAGGGGGCGGTAGGATACTATGGCTACACCTTC.

This clonotype was found many times. The chain carries TRBV4-2 and TRBJ2-1; TRBD1 matches at 9 bases. Trimming removed 0 bases from V and 4 bases from J; junction bases left unmatched: 4. The CDR3 sequence is 16 residues long. CDR1 and CDR2 from the germline V gene are LGHNA and YNFKEQ. The CDR3 coding sequence is TGTGCCAGCAGCCAAGATGGACAGGGGAGTTACAATGAGCAGTTCTTC. It specifies CASSQDGQGSYNEQFF.

This clonotype was counted ten times or more. V gene TRBV5-1 combines with J gene TRBJ1-2; 7 bases agree with TRBD1. The germline CDR1 and CDR2 sequences are SGHRS and YFSETQ. The CDR3 has 17 residues. The trim removed 4 bases at V and 2 bases at J, leaving 14 bases unmatched. The CDR3 region has the DNA TGCGCCAGCAGCCGCTGGGGACAGCAAAGAGAGAACTATGGCTACACCTTC. This translates into CASSRWGQQRENYGYTF.

The chain combines TRBV19 with TRBJ2-1, with 10 bases identical to TRBD2. V lost 5 bases, J lost 7 bases, and 8 bases stayed unmatched. The length of the CDR3 is 15 residues. Germline V gene data show CDR1 as LNHDA and CDR2 as SQIVND (reference sequence). CDR3 protein: CASSATGTSANEQFF. The CDR3, as DNA: TGTGCCAGTAGTGCTACCGGGACTAGCGCTAATGAGCAGTTCTTC.

In this sample, this clonotype turned up a few times. The gene calls are TRBV7-9 and TRBJ1-3, with D hard to call. The V gene's germline CDR1 is SEHNR and CDR2 FQNEAQ (reference sequence). The CDR3 totals 14 residues. Trimming left V 8 bases short and J 0 bases short, with 11 bases between. The CDR3 nucleotides read TGTGCCAGCGATTATCTCATCTCTGGAAACACCATATATTTT. Translated: CASDYLISGNTIYF.

V and J are TRBV28 and TRBJ2-1, with D unresolved. Germline V gene data show CDR1 as MDHEN and CDR2 as SYDVKM. Trimming removed 7 bases at V and 8 bases at J, with 9 bases between. This CDR3 has 11 amino acids. The CDR3 loop is CASTIGHEQFF. The CDR3 region has the DNA TGTGCCAGCACCATTGGTCATGAGCAGTTCTTC.

This clonotype has more than one count but fewer than ten. V usage is TRBV16 and J usage is TRBJ2-5, with D possibly TRBD2 on 5 matching bases. This CDR3 has 16 residues. V dropped 7 bases and J dropped 4 bases, with 22 bases sitting between them. Germline values: CDR1 KGHSY, CDR2 FQNENV. The CDR3 protein is CASTPKHLDAGETQYF. DNA for the CDR3: TGTGCCAGCACCCCCAAGCATTTAGATGCGGGAGAGACCCAGTACTTC.

This clonotype was detected once. This chain uses TRBV5-4 with TRBJ2-1, with TRBD1 identical over 8 bases. The germline CDR1 and CDR2 sequences are SGHNT and YYREEE (reference sequence). This CDR3 is 15 amino acids long. V lost 4 bases to trimming and J lost 4 bases; unmatched junction nucleotides: 7. In DNA, the CDR3 is TGTGCCAGCAGCGGTTACAGGGGGTGGTACAATGAGCAGTTCTTC. Amino acid sequence: CASSGYRGWYNEQFF.

The V and J genes are TRBV6-1 and TRBJ2-1, with 11 bases that match TRBD2. Germline CDR1 reads MNHNS; CDR2 reads SASEGT. V lost 6 bases and J lost 4; bases outside the gene matches: 5. CDR3 size: 15 residues. In DNA form, the CDR3 reads TGTGCCAGCAGGGGGACTAGCGGCCTATACAATGAGCAGTTCTTC. This gives the protein CASRGTSGLYNEQFF.

The chain carries TRBV19 and TRBJ1-5; 10 bases agree with TRBD1. The CDR3 spans 13 residues. Germline CDR1 and CDR2: LNHDA and SQIVND (reference sequence). Germline trimming cut 9 bases from V and 7 bases from J; bases unmatched to any gene: 6. The DNA for the CDR3 is TGTGCCAGCGCAGACAGGGGGCAACAGCCCCAGCATTTT. This codes for CASADRGQQPQHF. The full variable domain, its missing parts supplied by reference TRBV19 and TRBJ1-5, is DGGITQSPKYLFRKEGQNVTLSCEQNLNHDAMYWYRQDPGQGLRLIYYSQIVNDFQKGDIAEGYSVSREKKESFPLTVTSAQKNPTAFYLCASADRGQQPQHFGDGTRLSIL.

This clonotype was seen a few times. This chain links TRBV20-1 with TRBJ1-1; the D gene is possibly TRBD1 (5 bases). This CDR3 comprises 13 residues. CDR1 and CDR2 (germline): DFQATT, SNEGSKA (reference sequence). Trimming removed 1 base from V and 8 bases from J, with 14 bases in between. The CDR3 region has the DNA TGCAGTGCTAGAGGGGGGGGTCCTGGGGAAGCTTTCTTT. As protein: CSARGGGPGEAFF.

The chain combines TRBV29-1 with TRBJ1-2, with D unresolved. Looked up from germline, CDR1 is SQVTM and CDR2 is ANQGSEA. V lost 8 bases to trimming and J lost 6 bases, with 19 bases between them. This CDR3 contains 13 residues. The CDR3 DNA reads as TGCAGCTCCTTCCGGGGTCAGTTCGATGGCTACACCTTC. Its translation is CSSFRGQFDGYTF.

The chain carries TRBV11-2 and TRBJ2-7; 8 bases match TRBD2. Looked up from germline, CDR1 is SGHAT and CDR2 is FQNNGV. The CDR3 runs to 13 residues. The V gene end was trimmed by 5 bases and the J gene end by 4 bases; junction bases not matched to a gene: 4. The CDR3: CASSPGTSYEQYV. The CDR3 DNA follows: TGTGCCAGCAGCCCCGGGACTAGTTACGAGCAGTACGTC.

The sample holds a few counts of this clonotype. The gene calls are TRBV30 and TRBJ1-4; no definite D call. The CDR3 has 13 amino acids. Germline loops: CDR1 GTSNPN, CDR2 SVGIG (reference sequence). Deletions cut 3 bases from V and 4 bases from J, with 9 bases between. In nucleotides, the CDR3 is TGTGCCTGGAGGTCGGGCCTTAATGAAAAACTGTTTTTT. This codes for CAWRSGLNEKLFF.

Only a few counts were recorded for this clonotype. The chain employs TRBV15 and TRBJ2-1; D unclear. Per germline, CDR1 LNHNV and CDR2 YYDKDF (reference sequence). V was cut by 9 bases and J by 0 bases, with 12 bases left in between. The CDR3 is 14 residues long. The CDR3 loop is CATTDVSSYNEQFF. In nucleotides, the CDR3 is TGTGCCACTACTGACGTGAGCTCCTACAATGAGCAGTTCTTC.

This clonotype was detected a few times. The V gene is TRBV20-1, the J gene TRBJ2-1; 7 bases fit TRBD2. This CDR3 spans 12 amino acids. The junction had 8 bases not matched to a gene; V was cut back by 6 bases and J by 9 bases. From germline, CDR1 is DFQATT and CDR2 SNEGSKA (reference sequence). CDR3 coding DNA: TGCAGTGCGGGAGGGCCTTTCGGTGAGCAGTTCTTC. It codes for CSAGGPFGEQFF.